This T cell receptor (beta chain) was found in a study of regulatory T cells in long-lasting Graves disease. CDR3-region Arm-PCR and iRepertoire HTBI primers produced the TCR beta libraries. TCRdb re-called the multiplex PCR reads through MiXCR, storing one row per CDR3 protein. The sample carries more than 300,000 distinct CDR3 sequences, roughly 24% recorded once. Germline V lookup: CDR1 MDHEN, CDR2 SYDVKM. This CDR3 region has 15 residues. Germline trimming cut 6 bases from V and 6 bases from J; bases unmatched to any gene: 7. Study-wide points: The study found persistent patients shared more public clonotypes (more than 2,500) than new patients (over 900). Persistent Graves' patients had lower TCR diversity than newly diagnosed ones.

This sample's time point: persistent/refractory GD, antithyroid drugs over 5 years with positive TRAb. From RNA extracted from PBMCs, the TCR library was made. Per American Thyroid Association guidelines, Graves' disease was diagnosed. Recruitment took place at an endocrinology department in Xi'an, China. In its sample, this clonotype was seen many times. The antigen remains unidentified. This specimen consisted of peripheral blood mononuclear cells (PBMCs), obtained when the disease was refractory, from a patient treated with antithyroid drugs. The rearrangement joins TRBV28 to TRBJ1-4; the match to TRBD1 covers 10 bases. The origin of this receptor is a woman in her 40s with Graves disease. As DNA, the CDR3 is TGTGCCAGCAGCCAAACCGGGACAGGGGATGAAAAACTGTTTTTT. Encoded protein: CASSQTGTGDEKLFF.